This entry concerns a single T cell receptor (beta chain). Its specificity is unknown. The data were obtained in a study of cytomegalovirus exposure and HLA in healthy donors. General study results and limits: Association of a missense DCLRE1C variant with TCR beta V- and J-gene trimming was reported in a later analysis.

The PCR was carried out with 60 Vbeta primers and 13 Jbeta primers. Clones were sequenced by immunoSEQ multiplex PCR, and TCRdb holds only the in-frame ones, with some missing. The repertoire includes 100,000 to 150,000 clones, approximately 80% of them detected once, and 1.4% to 1.5% sits in the top ten. V lost 5 bases and J lost 3; bases outside the gene matches: 13. CDR1 is LNHDA and CDR2 is SQIVND in the germline V gene (reference sequence). The CDR3 covers 17 residues. The sequence was obtained from a female donor in good health and CMV-seronegative. The rearrangement links TRBV19 to TRBJ1-5; 7 bases are shared with TRBD1. Sequencing input: PBMCs. The chain's CDR3 is CASSLGPRGGDNQPQHF. The CDR3 DNA follows: TGTGCCAGTAGTCTGGGCCCTCGAGGGGGCGACAATCAGCCCCAGCATTTT.